These 14 T cell receptor beta chains originate from one sample sequenced in a study of chemoradiotherapy in HPV16-positive cancers. Clones were read by immunoSEQ multiplex PCR, and TCRdb kept only the in-frame ones, dropping some. The table records 15,000 to 20,000 clones, 89% of them present only once. The sequencing used blood, collected from a patient who underwent chemoradiotherapy. Receptor source: a human donor with HPV-associated anogenital cancer.

The J gene is TRBJ1-1, the V gene TRBV7-9; a weak D match, TRBD1 (5 bases). Deletions cut 7 bases from V and 1 base from J, with 13 bases between. The CDR3 loop spans 14 amino acids. The germline V gene has CDR1 SEHNR and CDR2 FQNEAQ (reference sequence). The DNA for the CDR3 is TGTGCCAGCAAGTGGGGCAGGGAGAACACTGAAGCTTTCTTT. Residues: CASKWGRENTEAFF.

The rearrangement links TRBV9 to TRBJ1-2; the D gene is possibly TRBD1 (5 bases). Germline assignment: CDR1 SGDLS and CDR2 YYNGEE. V lost 5 bases and J 5 bases, leaving 13 bases between the germline ends. The CDR3 has 13 amino acids. CDR3 protein: CASRSGTSYGYTF. The CDR3 DNA reads TGTGCCAGCAGATCAGGGACTTCTTATGGCTACACCTTC.

The rearrangement links TRBV6-1 to TRBJ2-7, with 8 bases that match TRBD2. In germline, CDR1 is MNHNS, CDR2 SASEGT. Losses at the gene ends were 4 bases for V and 2 bases for J; bases not matched to a gene: 1. The CDR3 consists of 13 residues. The CDR3 DNA follows: TGTGCCAGCAGTGTGGGACTAGCCTACGAGCAGTACTTC. As protein: CASSVGLAYEQYF.

This clone was seen a few times. The chain employs TRBV28 and TRBJ2-1; D unclear. Germline CDR1 MDHEN, CDR2 SYDVKM. This CDR3 has 14 amino acids. V was shortened by 4 bases and J by 2 bases, with 9 bases between the two germline ends. As DNA, the CDR3 is TGTGCCAGCAGTTCGTTTATCACCTACAATGAGCAGTTCTTC. The encoded protein is CASSSFITYNEQFF.

As concerns this clone: One end of the junction is discordant with germline, which a read error may explain. This chain joins TRBV7-7 and TRBJ2-3; D remains ambiguous. Per germline, CDR1 SSHAT and CDR2 FNYEAQ (reference sequence). This CDR3 spans 14 amino acids. The CDR3 spells CASSLSRNTDTQYF. As DNA, the CDR3 is TGTGCTAGCAGCTTATCGAGAAACACAGATACGCAGTATTTT.

The chain has TRBV7-3 and TRBJ2-2; D not certain. CDR1 and CDR2 (germline): SGHTA, FQGTGA. The CDR3 length is 15 residues. V lost 5 bases and J 5 bases, leaving 15 bases between the germline ends. CDR3 residues: CASSQAGRSTGELFF. The CDR3 DNA reads as TGTGCCAGCAGCCAAGCAGGCAGATCAACCGGGGAGCTGTTTTTT.

The rearrangement uses TRBV30 and TRBJ2-5, with 14 nucleotides matching TRBD2. The V and J ends lost 1 base and 2 bases, in that order; junction bases with no gene match: 6. This CDR3 comprises 17 residues. Germline CDR1 reads GTSNPN; CDR2 reads SVGIG (reference sequence). The CDR3 spells CAWSGATSGGGQETQYF. In DNA form, the CDR3 reads TGTGCCTGGAGTGGCGCGACTAGCGGGGGGGGACAAGAGACCCAGTACTTC.

Worth noting for this clone: The same CDR3 is also encoded by other DNA sequences in this sample. This chain connects TRBV2 to TRBJ1-2, with D perhaps matching TRBD1 (5 bases). Germline CDR1 is SNHLY and CDR2 is FYNNEI. V shed 8 bases and J shed 4 bases, with 17 bases lying between them. The CDR3 sequence is 14 residues long. The DNA of the CDR3 is TGTGCCAGCTCGGCGGGGGGTGTCCCCTATGGCTACACCTTC. Translated: CASSAGGVPYGYTF.

This clone was seen once. The chain links TRBV13 to TRBJ2-3; D remains ambiguous. V was clipped by 5 bases and J by 4 bases, with 19 bases between them. The CDR3 consists of 16 residues. CDR1 and CDR2 from the germline V gene are PRHDT and FYEKMQ (reference sequence). In nucleotides, the CDR3 is TGTGCCAGCAGCAACTACTACCGGGCCGCAGCAGATACGCAGTATTTT. Its translation is CASSNYYRAAADTQYF.

The rearrangement links TRBV11-2 to TRBJ1-1; D perhaps matches TRBD1 (5 bases). The CDR3 is 14 amino acids. Germline V gene lookup returns CDR1 SGHAT and CDR2 FQNNGV. Deletions cut 0 bases from V and 6 bases from J, with 11 bases between. DNA of the CDR3: TGTGCCAGCAGCTTAGACAGGGTTTCTTCTGAAGCTTTCTTT. Translated, it gives CASSLDRVSSEAFF.

This rearrangement joins TRBV28 to TRBJ2-5; 9 bases line up with TRBD1. The germline V gene has CDR1 MDHEN and CDR2 SYDVKM. Trimming at V came to 5 bases and at J to 5 bases, leaving 9 bases not matched to a gene. The CDR3 is 15 amino acids. CDR3 protein: CASSPGQGTRETQYF. In DNA form, the CDR3 reads TGTGCCAGCAGTCCCGGACAGGGGACGAGGGAGACCCAGTACTTC.

The chain uses TRBV7-6 and TRBJ2-7, with 9 bases fitting TRBD1. There are 13 residues in the CDR3. V was clipped by 1 base and J by 8 bases; unmatched bases: 3. Germline loops: CDR1 SGHVS, CDR2 FNYEAQ. The CDR3 bases are TGTGCCAGCAGCTTAGGGACAGGGGTCAAGCAGTACTTC. The encoded protein is CASSLGTGVKQYF.

The rearrangement links TRBV6-6 to TRBJ1-1, with 8 bases fitting TRBD1. Germline-derived CDR1 and CDR2 are MNHNY and SVGAGI (reference sequence). J gave up 1 base and V 2 bases, and 3 bases lay outside the gene matches. The CDR3 length is 15 residues. CDR3 region: CASSYVRGPNTEAFF. DNA for the CDR3: TGTGCCAGCAGTTACGTCAGGGGGCCGAACACTGAAGCTTTCTTT.

V gene TRBV2 combines with J gene TRBJ2-3; 9 bases line up with TRBD2. The CDR3 is 17 residues long. The ends lost 4 bases at V and 4 bases at J; junction bases unmatched: 12. The germline CDR1 and CDR2 sequences are SNHLY and FYNNEI. The CDR3: CASSGPSGRGGADTQYF. The CDR3, as DNA: TGTGCCAGCAGTGGTCCCTCGGGGCGGGGGGGCGCAGATACGCAGTATTTT.